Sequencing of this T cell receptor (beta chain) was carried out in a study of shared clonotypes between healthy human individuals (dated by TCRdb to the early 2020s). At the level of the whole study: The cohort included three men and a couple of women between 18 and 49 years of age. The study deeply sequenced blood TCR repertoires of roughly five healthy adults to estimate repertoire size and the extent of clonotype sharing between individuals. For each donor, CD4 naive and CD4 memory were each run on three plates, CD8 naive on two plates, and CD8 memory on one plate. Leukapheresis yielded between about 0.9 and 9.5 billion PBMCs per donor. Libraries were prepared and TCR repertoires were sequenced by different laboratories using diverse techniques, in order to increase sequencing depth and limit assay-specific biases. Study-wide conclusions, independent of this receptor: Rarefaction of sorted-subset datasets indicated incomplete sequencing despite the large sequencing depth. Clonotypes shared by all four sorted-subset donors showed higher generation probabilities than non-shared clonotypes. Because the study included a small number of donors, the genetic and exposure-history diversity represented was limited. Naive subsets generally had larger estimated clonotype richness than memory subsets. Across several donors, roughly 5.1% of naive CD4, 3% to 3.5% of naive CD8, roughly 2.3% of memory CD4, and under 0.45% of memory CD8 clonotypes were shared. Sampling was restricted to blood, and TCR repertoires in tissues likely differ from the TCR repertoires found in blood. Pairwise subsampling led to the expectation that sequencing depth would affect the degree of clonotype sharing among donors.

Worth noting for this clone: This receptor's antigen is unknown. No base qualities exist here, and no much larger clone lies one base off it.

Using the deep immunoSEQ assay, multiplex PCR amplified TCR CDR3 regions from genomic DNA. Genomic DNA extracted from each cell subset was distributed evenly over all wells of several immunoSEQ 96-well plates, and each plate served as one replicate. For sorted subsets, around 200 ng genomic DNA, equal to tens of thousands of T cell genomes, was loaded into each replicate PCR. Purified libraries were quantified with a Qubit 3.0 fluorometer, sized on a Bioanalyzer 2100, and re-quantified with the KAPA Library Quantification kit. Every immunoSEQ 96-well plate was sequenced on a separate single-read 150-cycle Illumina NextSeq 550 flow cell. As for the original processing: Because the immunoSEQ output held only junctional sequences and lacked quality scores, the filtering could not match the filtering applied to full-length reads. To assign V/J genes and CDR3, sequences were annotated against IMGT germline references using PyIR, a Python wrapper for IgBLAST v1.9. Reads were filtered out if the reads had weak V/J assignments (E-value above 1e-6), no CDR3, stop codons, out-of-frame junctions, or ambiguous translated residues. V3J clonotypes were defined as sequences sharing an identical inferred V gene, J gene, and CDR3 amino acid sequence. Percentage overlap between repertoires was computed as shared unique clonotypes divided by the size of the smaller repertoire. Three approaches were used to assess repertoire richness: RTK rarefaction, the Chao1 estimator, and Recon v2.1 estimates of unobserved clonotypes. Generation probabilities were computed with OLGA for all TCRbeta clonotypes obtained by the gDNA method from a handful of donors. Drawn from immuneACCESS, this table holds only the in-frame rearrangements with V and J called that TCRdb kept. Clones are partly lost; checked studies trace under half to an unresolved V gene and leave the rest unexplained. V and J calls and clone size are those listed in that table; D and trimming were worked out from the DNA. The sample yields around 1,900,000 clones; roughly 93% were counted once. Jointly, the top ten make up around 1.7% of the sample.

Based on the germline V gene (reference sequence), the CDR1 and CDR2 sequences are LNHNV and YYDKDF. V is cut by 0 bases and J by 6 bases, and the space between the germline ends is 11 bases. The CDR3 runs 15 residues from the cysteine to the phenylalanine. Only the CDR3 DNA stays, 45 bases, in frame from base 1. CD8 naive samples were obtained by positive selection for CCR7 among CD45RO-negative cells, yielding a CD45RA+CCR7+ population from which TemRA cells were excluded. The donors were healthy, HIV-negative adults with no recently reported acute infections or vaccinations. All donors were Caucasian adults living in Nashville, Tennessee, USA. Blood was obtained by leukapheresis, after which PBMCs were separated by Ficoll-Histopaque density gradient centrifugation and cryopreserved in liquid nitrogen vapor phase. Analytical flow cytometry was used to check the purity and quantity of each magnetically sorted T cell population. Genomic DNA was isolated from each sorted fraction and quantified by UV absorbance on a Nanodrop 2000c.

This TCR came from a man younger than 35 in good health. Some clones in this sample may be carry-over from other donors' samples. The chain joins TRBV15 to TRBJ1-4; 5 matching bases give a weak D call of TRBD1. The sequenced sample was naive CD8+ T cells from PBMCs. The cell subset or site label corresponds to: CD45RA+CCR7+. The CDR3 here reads CATSREGVGYEKLFF. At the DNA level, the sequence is TGTGCCACCAGCAGAGAAGGGGTTGGTTATGAAAAACTGTTTTTT.